This is a list of T cell receptor beta chains from one sample in a study of blood T cell repertoires in COVID-19. Measured with immunoSEQ multiplex PCR; TCRdb has only the in-frame clones, and not every one. The profile shows approximately 350,000 clones, around 87% of them singletons. Sequenced sample: peripheral blood. Receptors originate from a woman between 50 and 59 years old with COVID-19, enrolled during active disease. The CDR3 runs from the conserved cysteine through the conserved F or W. The D gene is left open where the match is weak. Clone sizes are given selectively: once, few, many, or a class where the clone is expanded.

j_call: TRBJ2-7
d_call: .
clone_size: .
v_call: TRBV24-1
cdr3_aa: CATSEPGLRTYEQYF
cdr3_nt: TGTGCCACCAGTGAGCCGGGACTGCGGACCTACGAGCAGTACTTC

j_call: TRBJ2-3
d_call: .
clone_size: .
v_call: TRBV28
cdr3_aa: CASSSGTFGTDTQYF
cdr3_nt: TGTGCCAGCAGTTCCGGGACTTTCGGCACAGATACGCAGTATTTT

j_call: TRBJ1-1
d_call: TRBD1
clone_size: many
v_call: TRBV27
cdr3_aa: CASSLKTGGLEAFF
cdr3_nt: TGTGCCAGCAGTTTAAAGACAGGGGGCCTCGAAGCTTTCTTT

j_call: TRBJ2-3
d_call: TRBD2
clone_size: .
v_call: TRBV11-2
cdr3_aa: CASSSSGREIDTQYF
cdr3_nt: TGTGCCAGCAGCAGTAGCGGGAGAGAGATAGATACGCAGTATTTT

j_call: TRBJ1-3
d_call: TRBD1
clone_size: .
v_call: TRBV5-6
cdr3_aa: CASSLVRGRLGNTIYF
cdr3_nt: TGTGCCAGCAGCTTGGTTAGGGGGCGCCTCGGAAACACCATATATTTT

j_call: TRBJ2-1
d_call: .
clone_size: few
v_call: TRBV7-3
cdr3_aa: CASSLWKQSSYNEQFF
cdr3_nt: TGTGCCAGCAGCTTATGGAAACAGAGCTCCTACAATGAGCAGTTCTTC

j_call: TRBJ1-2
d_call: TRBD1
clone_size: .
v_call: TRBV19
cdr3_aa: CASSIVDRGSYGYTF
cdr3_nt: TGTGCCAGTAGTATCGTCGACAGGGGCAGCTATGGCTACACCTTC

j_call: TRBJ1-1
d_call: .
clone_size: .
v_call: TRBV7-3
cdr3_aa: CASRIQKNTEAFF
cdr3_nt: TGTGCCAGCAGAATACAGAAGAACACTGAAGCTTTCTTT

j_call: TRBJ2-1
d_call: TRBD2
clone_size: .
v_call: TRBV7-3
cdr3_aa: CASSPPGLAGGPRNEQFF
cdr3_nt: TGTGCCAGCAGTCCCCCGGGACTAGCGGGAGGGCCAAGAAATGAGCAGTTCTTC

j_call: TRBJ2-7
d_call: TRBD1
clone_size: many
v_call: TRBV18
cdr3_aa: CASSYGQGPGEQYF
cdr3_nt: TGTGCCAGCTCCTATGGACAGGGTCCGGGCGAGCAGTACTTC

j_call: TRBJ1-3
d_call: TRBD1
clone_size: .
v_call: TRBV28
cdr3_aa: CASSPPGGPSGNTIYF
cdr3_nt: TGTGCCAGCAGTCCACCAGGGGGTCCGTCTGGAAACACCATATATTTT

j_call: TRBJ2-2
d_call: .
clone_size: .
v_call: TRBV5-1
cdr3_aa: CASSPRTDTGELFF
cdr3_nt: TGCGCCAGCAGCCCAAGGACAGACACCGGGGAGCTGTTTTTT

j_call: TRBJ2-2
d_call: TRBD1
clone_size: .
v_call: TRBV25-1
cdr3_aa: CASGTKDRGPTGELFF
cdr3_nt: TGTGCCAGCGGGACGAAGGACAGGGGACCCACCGGGGAGCTGTTTTTT

j_call: TRBJ2-5
d_call: TRBD2
clone_size: .
v_call: TRBV11-1
cdr3_aa: CASNDGTSSHQETQYF
cdr3_nt: TGTGCCAGCAACGACGGGACTAGTAGCCACCAAGAGACCCAGTACTTC

j_call: TRBJ2-1
d_call: TRBD2
clone_size: .
v_call: TRBV5-4
cdr3_aa: CASNLAGGPSYNEQFF
cdr3_nt: TGTGCCAGCAACCTAGCGGGAGGGCCTTCCTACAATGAGCAGTTCTTC

j_call: TRBJ1-1
d_call: .
clone_size: .
v_call: TRBV2
cdr3_aa: CASSGLLGGTEAFF
cdr3_nt: TGTGCCAGCAGTGGACTACTCGGGGGCACTGAAGCTTTCTTT

j_call: TRBJ2-1
d_call: TRBD1
clone_size: .
v_call: TRBV19
cdr3_aa: CAKTRDRAYNEQFF
cdr3_nt: TGTGCAAAGACCCGGGACAGAGCCTACAATGAGCAGTTCTTC

j_call: TRBJ1-5
d_call: .
clone_size: few
v_call: TRBV6-2/TRBV6-3
cdr3_aa: CASSSQMTQGGQPQHF
cdr3_nt: TGTGCCAGCAGTTCGCAAATGACACAGGGCGGCCAGCCCCAGCATTTT

j_call: TRBJ2-7
d_call: TRBD2
clone_size: .
v_call: TRBV5-1
cdr3_aa: CASSWTSGYEQYF
cdr3_nt: TGCGCCAGCAGCTGGACTAGCGGCTACGAGCAGTACTTC

j_call: TRBJ1-1
d_call: TRBD1
clone_size: once
v_call: TRBV29-1
cdr3_aa: CSGHRGMNTEAFF
cdr3_nt: TGCAGCGGACACAGGGGTATGAACACTGAAGCTTTCTTT

j_call: TRBJ2-2
d_call: TRBD1
clone_size: .
v_call: TRBV7-8
cdr3_aa: CASSFPRGSDTGELFF
cdr3_nt: TGTGCCAGCAGCTTTCCCAGGGGGTCGGACACCGGGGAGCTGTTTTTT

j_call: TRBJ2-7
d_call: .
clone_size: .
v_call: TRBV30
cdr3_aa: CAWSLGLYYEQYF
cdr3_nt: TGTGCCTGGAGCCTCGGGTTATACTACGAGCAGTACTTC

j_call: TRBJ2-1
d_call: TRBD2
clone_size: once
v_call: TRBV3-1/TRBV3-2
cdr3_aa: CASSPGFRTSGRDRAYNEQFF
cdr3_nt: TGTGCCAGCAGCCCGGGTTTCCGGACTAGCGGGAGGGATAGGGCCTACAATGAGCAGTTCTTC

j_call: TRBJ2-2
d_call: .
clone_size: .
v_call: TRBV30
cdr3_aa: CAWSTGTNTGELFF
cdr3_nt: TGTGCCTGGAGTACGGGAACGAACACCGGGGAGCTGTTTTTT

j_call: TRBJ2-1
d_call: .
clone_size: once
v_call: TRBV1
cdr3_aa: CTSRPGWGGYNEQFF
cdr3_nt: TGCACCAGCCGACCAGGGTGGGGGGGATACAATGAGCAGTTCTTC

j_call: TRBJ1-1
d_call: .
clone_size: .
v_call: TRBV9
cdr3_aa: CASSGPNTEAFF
cdr3_nt: TGTGCCAGCAGCGGGCCGAACACTGAAGCTTTCTTT

j_call: TRBJ1-3
d_call: TRBD1
clone_size: .
v_call: TRBV20-1
cdr3_aa: CSASQGGGNTIYF
cdr3_nt: TGCAGTGCTAGTCAGGGGGGTGGAAACACCATATATTTT

j_call: TRBJ2-5
d_call: TRBD2
clone_size: .
v_call: TRBV7-8
cdr3_aa: CASSFGGREETQYF
cdr3_nt: TGTGCCAGCAGCTTCGGCGGGAGGGAAGAGACCCAGTACTTC

j_call: TRBJ2-1
d_call: TRBD2
clone_size: .
v_call: TRBV3-1/TRBV3-2
cdr3_aa: CASSQVLTREGPYNEQFF
cdr3_nt: TGTGCCAGCAGCCAAGTTCTGACTCGGGAGGGACCCTACAATGAGCAGTTCTTC

j_call: TRBJ1-1
d_call: .
clone_size: .
v_call: TRBV6-2/TRBV6-3
cdr3_aa: CVSSYGGVSEAFF
cdr3_nt: TGTGTCAGCAGTTACGGGGGCGTGAGTGAAGCTTTCTTT

j_call: TRBJ1-2
d_call: .
clone_size: .
v_call: TRBV29-1
cdr3_aa: CSVATGSPNYGYTF
cdr3_nt: TGCAGCGTTGCCACAGGGAGTCCTAACTATGGCTACACCTTC

j_call: TRBJ1-4
d_call: .
clone_size: once
v_call: TRBV18
cdr3_aa: CASSTGGTFTTNEKLFF
cdr3_nt: TGTGCCAGCTCAACCGGGGGGACATTTACAACTAATGAAAAACTGTTTTTT

j_call: TRBJ1-2
d_call: .
clone_size: .
v_call: TRBV7-9
cdr3_aa: CASSSLAGLRGYTF
cdr3_nt: TGTGCCAGCAGCTCTTTGGCGGGCCTGAGAGGCTACACCTTC

j_call: TRBJ1-1
d_call: .
clone_size: .
v_call: TRBV7-9
cdr3_aa: CASSYHDRNTEAFF
cdr3_nt: TGTGCCAGCAGCTACCACGACAGGAACACTGAAGCTTTCTTT

j_call: TRBJ1-2
d_call: .
clone_size: .
v_call: TRBV5-1
cdr3_aa: CASSLASAGMSGYTF
cdr3_nt: TGCGCCAGCAGCTTGGCCTCGGCAGGCATGTCTGGCTACACCTTC

j_call: TRBJ2-2
d_call: TRBD2
clone_size: .
v_call: TRBV5-1
cdr3_aa: CASSAFIGLAGSGTGELFF
cdr3_nt: TGCGCCAGCAGCGCCTTCATCGGACTAGCGGGATCGGGGACCGGGGAGCTGTTTTTT

j_call: TRBJ2-1
d_call: .
clone_size: once
v_call: TRBV19
cdr3_aa: CASSPRLIDGEQFF
cdr3_nt: TGTGCCAGTAGTCCCAGGCTAATCGATGGTGAGCAGTTCTTC

j_call: TRBJ2-1
d_call: .
clone_size: .
v_call: TRBV4-3
cdr3_aa: CASSQEGIGNEQFF
cdr3_nt: TGCGCCAGCAGCCAGGAGGGTATCGGCAATGAGCAGTTCTTC

j_call: TRBJ2-1
d_call: .
clone_size: once
v_call: TRBV11-3
cdr3_aa: CASSPAGTVIGEQFF
cdr3_nt: TGTGCCAGCAGCCCCGCCGGGACTGTGATAGGTGAGCAGTTCTTC

j_call: TRBJ1-4
d_call: .
clone_size: .
v_call: TRBV6-6
cdr3_aa: CASSPTGNEKLFF
cdr3_nt: TGTGCCAGCAGTCCTACAGGGAATGAAAAACTGTTTTTT

j_call: TRBJ1-6
d_call: .
clone_size: .
v_call: TRBV19
cdr3_aa: CASSGPNSPLHF
cdr3_nt: TGTGCCAGTTCCGGTCCTAATTCACCCCTCCACTTT

j_call: TRBJ2-1
d_call: .
clone_size: .
v_call: TRBV3-1/TRBV3-2
cdr3_aa: CASRQPGSTNEQFF
cdr3_nt: TGTGCCAGCAGACAACCGGGGAGCACAAATGAGCAGTTCTTC

j_call: TRBJ2-4
d_call: TRBD1
clone_size: medium-sized
v_call: TRBV6-5
cdr3_aa: CASSPPPTGTAQYF
cdr3_nt: TGTGCCAGCAGCCCCCCCCCAACCGGGACAGCCCAGTACTTC

j_call: TRBJ2-7
d_call: TRBD2
clone_size: .
v_call: TRBV4-1
cdr3_aa: CASSHRLAGGPVAEQYF
cdr3_nt: TGCGCCAGCAGCCATCGACTAGCGGGAGGGCCGGTAGCCGAGCAGTACTTC

j_call: TRBJ1-6
d_call: .
clone_size: .
v_call: TRBV19
cdr3_aa: CASSIDLYQGLNSPLHF
cdr3_nt: TGTGCCAGTAGTATAGATCTATATCAGGGCTTAAATTCACCCCTCCACTTT

j_call: TRBJ2-1
d_call: .
clone_size: .
v_call: TRBV3-1/TRBV3-2
cdr3_aa: CASRHSLEQFF
cdr3_nt: TGTGCCAGCAGACACAGTTTAGAGCAGTTCTTC

j_call: TRBJ2-5
d_call: .
clone_size: .
v_call: TRBV10-3
cdr3_aa: CAISESAQGETQYF
cdr3_nt: TGTGCCATCAGTGAGTCTGCCCAGGGCGAGACCCAGTACTTC

j_call: TRBJ2-7
d_call: .
clone_size: .
v_call: TRBV30
cdr3_aa: CAWSVITGNHEQYF
cdr3_nt: TGTGCCTGGAGTGTAATAACAGGGAACCACGAGCAGTACTTC

j_call: TRBJ2-1
d_call: TRBD2
clone_size: .
v_call: TRBV25-1
cdr3_aa: CASSDPASGRRYNEQFF
cdr3_nt: TGTGCCAGCAGTGACCCAGCTAGCGGGAGACGGTACAATGAGCAGTTCTTC

j_call: TRBJ1-3
d_call: .
clone_size: few
v_call: TRBV3-1/TRBV3-2
cdr3_aa: CASSIQGSPTGNTIYF
cdr3_nt: TGTGCCAGCAGCATACAGGGTTCCCCCACTGGAAACACCATATATTTT

j_call: TRBJ2-2
d_call: .
clone_size: .
v_call: TRBV5-1
cdr3_aa: CASSLLRNTGELFF
cdr3_nt: TGCGCCAGCAGCTTGCTGCGGAACACCGGGGAGCTGTTTTTT

j_call: TRBJ1-5
d_call: TRBD1
clone_size: .
v_call: TRBV7-6
cdr3_aa: CASSLAPGQGDGPQHF
cdr3_nt: TGTGCCAGCAGCTTAGCGCCGGGACAGGGTGATGGGCCCCAGCATTTT